These 21 T cell receptor beta chains share one sample of origin, sequenced in a study of blood T cells in healthy people across ages. A second PCR, run for about 7 to 11 cycles, used a sample-barcoded 5' primer plus a J-beta primer mix. In TCRdb, the 5' RACE reads were re-called with MiXCR into one record per CDR3 protein. The data contain roughly 800,000 distinct CDR3 sequences, 20% to 25% of them singletons. These sequences were also reported in another study, on T cells of mothers and their children.

Sequencing was carried out using blood. The receptors were sampled from a boy younger than 18 in good health.

The rearrangement uses TRBV10-3 and TRBJ2-3, with D perhaps matching TRBD2 (5 bases). Trimming took 4 bases from V and 2 from J, leaving 13 bases between them. CDR3 length: 15 residues. Germline CDR1 is ENHRY and CDR2 is SYGVKD. The CDR3 DNA follows: TGTGCCATCAGTGTATCGAGCGGCAACACAGATACGCAGTATTTT. Its translation: CAISVSSGNTDTQYF.

The chain is built from TRBV7-2 and TRBJ1-2; possible D gene TRBD1, 6 bases. The germline V gene has CDR1 SGHTA and CDR2 FQGNSA. V was shortened by 5 bases and J by 8 bases, with 12 bases between the two germline ends. The CDR3 extends over 12 amino acids. The CDR3 reads CASSLTRGGYTF. The CDR3 DNA reads as TGTGCCAGCAGCCTAACCAGGGGCGGCTACACCTTC.

As regards this clonotype: The junction does not match germline at one end; this may be a read error. The gene calls are TRBV20-1 and TRBJ2-1; 11 bases align to TRBD2. CDR3 length: 18 amino acids. Germline values: CDR1 DFQATT, CDR2 SNEGSKA (reference sequence). CDR3 region: CSTRDPASGGSTYNEQFF. The DNA of the CDR3 is TGCAGTACTAGAGACCCGGCTAGCGGGGGGAGTACCTACAATGAGCAGTTCTTC.

V gene TRBV20-1 combines with J gene TRBJ2-5, with 8 bases lining up with TRBD1. Germline values: CDR1 DFQATT, CDR2 SNEGSKA (reference sequence). V dropped 6 bases and J dropped 2; count of bases not matched to a gene: 5. This CDR3 contains 13 residues. The CDR3 reads CSAPDRAQETQYF. CDR3 sequence (DNA): TGCAGTGCCCCGGACAGGGCTCAAGAGACCCAGTACTTC.

V is TRBV10-3 and J is TRBJ2-5; no firm D call. CDR1 and CDR2 (germline): ENHRY, SYGVKD. Trimming cost V 3 bases and J 5 bases, with 10 bases left between them. CDR3 length equals 13 residues. CDR3 DNA: TGTGCCATCAGTGAAGGCGGTGGCGAGACCCAGTACTTC. This gives the protein CAISEGGGETQYF.

The CDR3 here is CASSLWSGTEAFF. The CDR3 nucleotides read TGTGCCAGCAGCTTGTGGTCGGGGACTGAAGCTTTCTTT. The chain employs TRBV5-5 and TRBJ1-1, with D hard to call. The CDR3 is 13 residues long. Trimming stripped 1 base from V and 5 bases from J, with 9 bases between. In germline, CDR1 is SGHKS, CDR2 YYEKEE (reference sequence).

This clonotype occurred a few times. This sequence joins TRBV6-6 and TRBJ2-3; D possibly corresponds to TRBD1 (5 bases). Trimming pared 0 bases from V and 4 bases from J, leaving 8 bases between. CDR3 length equals 14 residues. The germline V gene encodes CDR1 MNHNY and CDR2 SVGAGI (reference sequence). The CDR3 DNA sequence: TGTGCCAGCAGTTACTCGACAGAATCAGATACGCAGTATTTT. This codes for CASSYSTESDTQYF.

This clonotype was seen more than once but under ten times. The J gene is TRBJ2-1, the V gene TRBV9; tentatively, D is TRBD1 (5 bases). Germline V CDR1 and CDR2: SGDLS, YYNGEE. This CDR3 has 13 residues. V dropped 1 base and J dropped 9 bases, with 11 bases sitting between them. CDR3 amino acids: CASSVQGAGEQFF. CDR3 DNA: TGTGCCAGCAGCGTACAAGGGGCCGGTGAGCAGTTCTTC.

J is TRBJ1-1 and V is TRBV7-2; no clear D gene. The V gene lost 5 bases and the J gene lost 6 bases, with 10 bases spanning the gap. This CDR3 is built from 12 residues. Per the germline V gene, CDR1 is SGHTA and CDR2 is FQGNSA. This CDR3 is CASSVVLSEAFF. The CDR3 nucleotides read TGTGCCAGCAGCGTAGTTCTTTCTGAAGCTTTCTTT.

The rearrangement links TRBV20-1 to TRBJ2-5, with 13 bases lining up with TRBD2. Trimming took 3 bases from V and 6 from J; bases not matched to a gene: 7. This CDR3 region has 15 residues. Germline CDR1 DFQATT, CDR2 SNEGSKA (reference sequence). CDR3 loop: CSASSGLAGLKTQYF. In nucleotides, the CDR3 is TGCAGTGCTAGTTCGGGACTAGCGGGGCTGAAGACCCAGTACTTC.

The rearrangement uses TRBV5-1 and TRBJ2-5; no clear D. Germline assignment: CDR1 SGHRS and CDR2 YFSETQ. Trimming removed 1 base from V and 3 bases from J, with 10 bases in between. The CDR3 runs 14 residues. CDR3 bases: TGCGCCAGCAGCTTGTCCCCCCTCGAAGAGACCCAGTACTTC. Amino acids: CASSLSPLEETQYF.

This clonotype was detected only a few times. The chain uses TRBV6-2 or TRBV6-3 and TRBJ2-7, with no clear D. The J call could be wrong; TRBJ2-1 is a better fit for the DNA end. Per the germline V gene, CDR1 is MNHEY and CDR2 is SVGEGT. The CDR3 has 16 amino acids. The CDR3 spells CASSYSELVLFNEQFF. The CDR3 coding sequence is TGTGCCAGCAGTTACTCGGAGCTAGTCTTATTCAATGAGCAGTTCTTC.

This clonotype was detected a few times. V is TRBV7-2 and J is TRBJ2-5; D gene ambiguous. The J call may not be correct, given that the DNA end is closer to TRBJ2-1. CDR3 size: 12 residues. CDR1 SGHTA and CDR2 FQGNSA come from the germline V gene. The CDR3 coding sequence is TGTGCCAGCAGCTTAGGTAGGAGTGAGCAGTTCTTC. Translating it yields CASSLGRSEQFF.

The chain has TRBV14 and TRBJ2-7, with D hard to call. Per germline, CDR1 SGHDN and CDR2 FVKESK. The CDR3 has 14 amino acids. V was pared by 0 bases and J by 2 bases, with 8 bases between. The CDR3 coding sequence is TGTGCCAGCAGCCAAGAAGAGAGTCCCTACGAGCAGTACTTC. Protein product: CASSQEESPYEQYF. Full variable domain (remainder filled in from reference TRBV14 and TRBJ2-7): EAGVTQFPSHSVIEKGQTVTLRCDPISGHDNLYWYRRVMGKEIKFLLHFVKESKQDESGMPNNRFLAERTGGTYSTLKVQPAELEDSGVYFCASSQEESPYEQYFGPGTRLTVT.

The chain links TRBV9 to TRBJ2-3; 13 bases line up with TRBD2. J gave up 5 bases and V 0 bases, and 9 bases lay outside the gene matches. The CDR3 spans 18 residues. CDR1 is SGDLS, CDR2 YYNGEE, per germline. The CDR3 region is CASSVAGALAGGQDTQYF. In DNA form, the CDR3 reads TGTGCCAGCAGCGTAGCTGGTGCACTAGCGGGGGGGCAAGATACGCAGTATTTT.

The sample holds a few counts of this clonotype. The chain is built from TRBV4-1 and TRBJ1-4, with a weak D call TRBD1 (5 bases). Germline CDR1 and CDR2: MGHRA and YSYEKL. The V gene lost 0 bases and the J gene lost 7 bases, with 15 bases spanning the gap. This CDR3 contains 16 residues. The CDR3 nucleotides read TGCGCCAGCAGCCAAGATGGGGATGGACAAACTGAAAAACTGTTTTTT. Translated, it gives CASSQDGDGQTEKLFF.

This clonotype has more than one count but fewer than ten. This rearrangement joins TRBV9 to TRBJ2-1; 8 bases fit TRBD2. The DNA end lines up better with TRBJ2-5; the J call may be wrong. The CDR3 length is 15 residues. Germline V gives CDR1 SGDLS, CDR2 YYNGEE. CDR3 sequence reads: CASSVGLATQETQYF. CDR3 DNA: TGTGCCAGCAGCGTAGGACTAGCGACACAAGAGACCCAGTACTTC.

The V gene is TRBV7-9, the J gene TRBJ2-4; D remains ambiguous. The germline V gene has CDR1 SEHNR and CDR2 FQNEAQ (reference sequence). V was pared by 8 bases and J by 0 bases, with 8 bases between. This CDR3 region has 13 residues. The CDR3 DNA follows: TGTGCCAGCTTACCGGTAGCCAAAAACATTCAGTACTTC. This gives the protein CASLPVAKNIQYF.

In its sample, this clonotype was seen a few times. The V gene is TRBV4-2, the J gene TRBJ2-3, with D possibly matching TRBD2 (5 bases). The germline V gene has CDR1 LGHNA and CDR2 YNFKEQ. The CDR3 spans 13 residues. V lost 8 bases and J lost 1, with 10 bases in between. The CDR3 protein is CASGEGGTDTQYF. The CDR3 nucleotides read TGTGCCAGCGGCGAGGGCGGCACAGATACGCAGTATTTT.

The rearrangement uses TRBV7-9 and TRBJ2-3; no clear D. Germline V gene lookup returns CDR1 SEHNR and CDR2 FQNEAQ (reference sequence). The germline V and J ends were trimmed by 8 bases and 2 bases, with 11 bases remaining between them. The CDR3 totals 13 residues. CDR3 region: CASVTDLTDTQYF. In nucleotides, the CDR3 is TGTGCCAGCGTAACGGATCTCACAGATACGCAGTATTTT.

CDR3 DNA sequence: TGTGCCAGCTCAACGCCGGGACTAGTAAAGTTCTTC. The encoded protein is CASSTPGLVKFF. The V call is TRBV18, the J call TRBJ2-1; 8 bases are shared with TRBD2. Germline-derived CDR1 and CDR2 are KGHSH and LQKENI. V dropped 5 bases and J dropped 14; count of bases not matched to a gene: 8. The CDR3 sequence is 12 residues long.